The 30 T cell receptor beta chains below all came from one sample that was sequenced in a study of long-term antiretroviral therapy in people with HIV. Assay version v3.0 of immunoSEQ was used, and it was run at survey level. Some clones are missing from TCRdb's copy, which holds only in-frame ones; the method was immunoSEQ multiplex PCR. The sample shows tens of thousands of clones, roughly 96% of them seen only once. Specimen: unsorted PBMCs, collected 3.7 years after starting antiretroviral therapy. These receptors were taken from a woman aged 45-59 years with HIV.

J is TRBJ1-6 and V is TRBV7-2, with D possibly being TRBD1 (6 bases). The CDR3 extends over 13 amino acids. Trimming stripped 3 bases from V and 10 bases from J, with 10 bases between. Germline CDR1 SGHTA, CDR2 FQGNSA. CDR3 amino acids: CASSLRQASPLHF. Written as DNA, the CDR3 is TGTGCCAGCAGCTTGAGACAGGCCTCACCCCTCCACTTT.

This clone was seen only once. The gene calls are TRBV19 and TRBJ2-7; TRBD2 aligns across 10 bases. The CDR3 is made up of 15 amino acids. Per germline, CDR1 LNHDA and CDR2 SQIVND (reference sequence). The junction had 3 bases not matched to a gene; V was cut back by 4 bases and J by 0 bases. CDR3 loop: CASSTTSGSSYEQYF. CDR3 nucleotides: TGTGCCAGTAGTACGACTAGCGGGTCCTCCTACGAGCAGTACTTC. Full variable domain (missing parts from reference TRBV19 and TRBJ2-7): DGGITQSPKYLFRKEGQNVTLSCEQNLNHDAMYWYRQDPGQGLRLIYYSQIVNDFQKGDIAEGYSVSREKKESFPLTVTSAQKNPTAFYLCASSTTSGSSYEQYFGPGTRLTVT.

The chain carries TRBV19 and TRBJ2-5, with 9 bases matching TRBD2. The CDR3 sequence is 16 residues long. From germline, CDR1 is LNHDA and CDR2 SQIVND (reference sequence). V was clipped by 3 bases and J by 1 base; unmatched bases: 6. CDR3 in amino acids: CASSIKTSGTQETQYF. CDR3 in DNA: TGTGCCAGTAGTATTAAGACTAGCGGAACCCAAGAGACCCAGTACTTC.

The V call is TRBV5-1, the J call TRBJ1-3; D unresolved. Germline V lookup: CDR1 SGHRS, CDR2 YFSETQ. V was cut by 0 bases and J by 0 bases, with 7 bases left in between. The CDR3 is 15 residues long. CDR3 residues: CASSLAVSSGNTIYF. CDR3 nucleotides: TGCGCCAGCAGCTTGGCCGTTAGCTCTGGAAACACCATATATTTT.

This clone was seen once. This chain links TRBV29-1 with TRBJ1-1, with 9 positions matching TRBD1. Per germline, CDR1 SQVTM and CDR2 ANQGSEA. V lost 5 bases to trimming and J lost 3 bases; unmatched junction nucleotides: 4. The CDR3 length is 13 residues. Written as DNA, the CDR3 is TGCAGCGTTTCGACAGGGGGAGACACTGAAGCTTTCTTT. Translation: CSVSTGGDTEAFF.

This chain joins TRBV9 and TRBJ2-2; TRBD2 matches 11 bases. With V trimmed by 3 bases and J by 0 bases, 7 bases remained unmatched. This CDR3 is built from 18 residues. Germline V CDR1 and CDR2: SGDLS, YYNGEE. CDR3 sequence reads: CASSGGTSGFSNTGELFF. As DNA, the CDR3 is TGTGCCAGCAGCGGAGGGACTAGCGGCTTCTCGAACACCGGGGAGCTGTTTTTT.

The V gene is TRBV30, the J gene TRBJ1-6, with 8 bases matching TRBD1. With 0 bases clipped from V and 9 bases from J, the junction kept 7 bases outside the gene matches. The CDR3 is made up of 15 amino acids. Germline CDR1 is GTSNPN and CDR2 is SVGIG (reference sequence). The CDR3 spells CAWSVPTGGGSPLHF. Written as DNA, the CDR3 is TGTGCCTGGAGTGTACCTACAGGGGGAGGTTCACCCCTCCACTTT.

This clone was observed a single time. CDR3 loop: CASSLEAGTDTQYF. In DNA, the CDR3 is TGTGCCAGCAGCTTAGAGGCAGGCACAGATACGCAGTATTTT. The gene calls are TRBV11-2 and TRBJ2-3, with no clear D. V was shortened by 0 bases and J by 1 base, with 5 bases between the two germline ends. The length of the CDR3 is 14 residues. Germline V CDR1 and CDR2: SGHAT, FQNNGV.

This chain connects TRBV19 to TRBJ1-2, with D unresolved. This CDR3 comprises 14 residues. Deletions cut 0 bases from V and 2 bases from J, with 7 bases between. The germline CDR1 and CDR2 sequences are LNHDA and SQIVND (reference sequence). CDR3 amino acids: CASSIDLGNYGYTF. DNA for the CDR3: TGTGCCAGTAGTATAGATTTGGGAAACTATGGCTACACCTTC.

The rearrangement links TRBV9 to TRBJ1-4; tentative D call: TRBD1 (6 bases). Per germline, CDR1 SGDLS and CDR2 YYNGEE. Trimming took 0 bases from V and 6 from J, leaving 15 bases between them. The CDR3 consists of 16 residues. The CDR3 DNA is TGTGCCAGCAGCGTAGCGGCAGGGGCAAAACATGAAAAACTGTTTTTT. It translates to CASSVAAGAKHEKLFF. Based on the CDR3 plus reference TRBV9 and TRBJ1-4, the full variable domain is DSGVTQTPKHLITATGQRVTLRCSPRSGDLSVYWYQQSLDQGLQFLIQYYNGEERAKGNILERFSAQQFPDLHSELNLSSLELGDSALYFCASSVAAGAKHEKLFFGSGTQLSVL.

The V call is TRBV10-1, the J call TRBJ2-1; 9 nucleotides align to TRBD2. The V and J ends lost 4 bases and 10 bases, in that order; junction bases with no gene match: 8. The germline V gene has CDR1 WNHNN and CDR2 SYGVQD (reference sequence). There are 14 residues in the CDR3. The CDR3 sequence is CASSAGGGAREQFF. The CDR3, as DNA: TGCGCCAGCAGTGCTGGCGGGGGGGCCCGGGAGCAGTTCTTC.

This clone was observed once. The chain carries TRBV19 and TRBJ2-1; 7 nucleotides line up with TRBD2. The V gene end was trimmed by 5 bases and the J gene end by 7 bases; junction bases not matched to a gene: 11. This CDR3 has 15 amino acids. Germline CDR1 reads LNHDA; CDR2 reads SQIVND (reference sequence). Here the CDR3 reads CASSATRDYLNEQFF. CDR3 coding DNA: TGTGCCAGTAGTGCGACCCGGGACTACTTGAATGAGCAGTTCTTC.

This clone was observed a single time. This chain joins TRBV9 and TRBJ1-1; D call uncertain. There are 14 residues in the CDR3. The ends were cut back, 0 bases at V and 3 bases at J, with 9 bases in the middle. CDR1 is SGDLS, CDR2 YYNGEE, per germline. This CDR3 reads CASSVGFGDTEAFF. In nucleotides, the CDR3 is TGTGCCAGCAGCGTAGGCTTTGGAGACACTGAAGCTTTCTTT.

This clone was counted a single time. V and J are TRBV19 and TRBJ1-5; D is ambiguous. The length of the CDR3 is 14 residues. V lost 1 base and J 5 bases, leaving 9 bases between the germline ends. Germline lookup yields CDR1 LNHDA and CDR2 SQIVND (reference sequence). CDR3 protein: CASSIVMSHQPQHF. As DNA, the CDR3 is TGTGCCAGTAGTATAGTCATGTCCCATCAGCCCCAGCATTTT.

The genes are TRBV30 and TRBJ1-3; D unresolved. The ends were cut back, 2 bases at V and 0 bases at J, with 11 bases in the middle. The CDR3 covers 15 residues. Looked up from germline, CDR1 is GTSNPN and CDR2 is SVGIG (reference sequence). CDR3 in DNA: TGTGCCTGGAGTCCTGGACGGGCCTCTGGAAACACCATATATTTT. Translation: CAWSPGRASGNTIYF.

The CDR3: CASSSGGGGRYEQYF. For the CDR3, the DNA is TGTGCCAGCAGCTCCGGCGGCGGGGGTCGCTACGAGCAGTACTTC. The chain combines TRBV7-8 with TRBJ2-7, with 7 bases fitting TRBD2. Germline values: CDR1 SGHVS, CDR2 FQNEAQ. The CDR3 length is 15 residues. V lost 4 bases and J lost 3; bases outside the gene matches: 9.

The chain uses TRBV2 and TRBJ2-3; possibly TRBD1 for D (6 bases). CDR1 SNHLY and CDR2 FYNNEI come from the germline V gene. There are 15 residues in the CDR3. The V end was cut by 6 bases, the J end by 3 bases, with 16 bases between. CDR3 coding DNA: TGTGCCAGCAGCACCGGGACACAGATTACAGATACGCAGTATTTT. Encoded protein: CASSTGTQITDTQYF. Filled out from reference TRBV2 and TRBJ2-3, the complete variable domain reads EPEVTQTPSHQVTQMGQEVILRCVPISNHLYFYWYRQILGQKVEFLVSFYNNEISEKSEIFDDQFSVERPDGSNFTLKIRSTKLEDSAMYFCASSTGTQITDTQYFGPGTRLTVL.

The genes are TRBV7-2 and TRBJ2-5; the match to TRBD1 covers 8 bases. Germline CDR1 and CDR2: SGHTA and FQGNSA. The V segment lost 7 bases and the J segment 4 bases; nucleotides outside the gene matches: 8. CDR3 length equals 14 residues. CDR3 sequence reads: CASTDRGGRETQYF. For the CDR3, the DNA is TGTGCCAGCACCGACAGGGGTGGGAGAGAGACCCAGTACTTC.

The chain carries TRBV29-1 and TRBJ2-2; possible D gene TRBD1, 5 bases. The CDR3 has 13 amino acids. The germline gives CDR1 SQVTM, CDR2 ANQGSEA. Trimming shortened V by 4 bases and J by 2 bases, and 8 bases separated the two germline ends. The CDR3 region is CSVGQINTGELFF. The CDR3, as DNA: TGCAGCGTTGGACAGATTAACACCGGGGAGCTGTTTTTT.

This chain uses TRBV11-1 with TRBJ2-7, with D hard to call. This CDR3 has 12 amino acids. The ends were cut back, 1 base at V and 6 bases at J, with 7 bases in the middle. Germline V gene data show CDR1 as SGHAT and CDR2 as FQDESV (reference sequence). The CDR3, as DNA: TGTGCCAGCAGCTTAGTTTGGGCCGAGCAGTACTTC. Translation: CASSLVWAEQYF. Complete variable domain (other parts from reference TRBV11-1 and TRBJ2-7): EAEVAQSPRYKITEKSQAVAFWCDPISGHATLYWYRQILGQGPELLVQFQDESVVDDSQLPKDRFSAERLKGVDSTLKIQPAELGDSAMYLCASSLVWAEQYFGPGTRLTVT.

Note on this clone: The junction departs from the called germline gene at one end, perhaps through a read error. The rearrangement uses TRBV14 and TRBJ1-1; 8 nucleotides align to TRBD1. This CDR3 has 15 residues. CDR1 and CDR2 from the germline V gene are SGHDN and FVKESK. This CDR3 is CASSQDRGRGTEAFF. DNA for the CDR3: TGTGCCAGCAGTCAAGACAGGGGCCGGGGGACTGAAGCTTTCTTT.

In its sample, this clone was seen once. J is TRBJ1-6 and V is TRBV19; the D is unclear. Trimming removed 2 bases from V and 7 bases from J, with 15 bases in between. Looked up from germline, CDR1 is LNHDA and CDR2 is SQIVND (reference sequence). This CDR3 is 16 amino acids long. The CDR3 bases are TGTGCCAGTAGTATATATTCCGTAAGCTCAAATTCACCCCTCCACTTT. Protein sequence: CASSIYSVSSNSPLHF. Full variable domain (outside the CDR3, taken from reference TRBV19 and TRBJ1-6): DGGITQSPKYLFRKEGQNVTLSCEQNLNHDAMYWYRQDPGQGLRLIYYSQIVNDFQKGDIAEGYSVSREKKESFPLTVTSAQKNPTAFYLCASSIYSVSSNSPLHFGNGTRLTVT.

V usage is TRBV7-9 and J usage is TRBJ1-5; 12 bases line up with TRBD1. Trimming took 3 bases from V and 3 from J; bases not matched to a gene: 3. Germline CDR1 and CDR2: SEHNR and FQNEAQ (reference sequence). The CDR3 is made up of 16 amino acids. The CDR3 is CASSLGTGGVNQPQHF. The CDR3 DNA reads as TGTGCCAGCAGCTTGGGGACAGGGGGCGTCAATCAGCCCCAGCATTTT.

CDR3 loop: CASRLASRGNAFF. In nucleotides, the CDR3 is TGTGCAAGTCGCTTAGCGTCGAGGGGGAATGCTTTCTTT. V gene TRBV12-2 combines with J gene TRBJ1-1; the DNA was not used to check the table's D call, TRBD1. TRBV12-2 is listed as a pseudogene. This CDR3 is built from 13 residues.

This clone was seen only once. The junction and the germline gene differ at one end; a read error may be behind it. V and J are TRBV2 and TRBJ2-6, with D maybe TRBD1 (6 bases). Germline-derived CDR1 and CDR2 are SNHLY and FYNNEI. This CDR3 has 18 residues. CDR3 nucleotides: TGTGCCAGCAGGGAAGGGGGTTTCCTGAGCTCTGGGGCCAACGTCCTGACTTTC. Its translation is CASREGGFLSSGANVLTF.

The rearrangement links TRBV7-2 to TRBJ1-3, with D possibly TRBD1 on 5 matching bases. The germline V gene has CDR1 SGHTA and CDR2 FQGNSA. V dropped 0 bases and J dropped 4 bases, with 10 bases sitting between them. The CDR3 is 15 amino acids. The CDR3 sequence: CASSLASGSGNTIYF. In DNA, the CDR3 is TGTGCCAGCAGCTTAGCGTCAGGGTCAGGAAACACCATATATTTT.

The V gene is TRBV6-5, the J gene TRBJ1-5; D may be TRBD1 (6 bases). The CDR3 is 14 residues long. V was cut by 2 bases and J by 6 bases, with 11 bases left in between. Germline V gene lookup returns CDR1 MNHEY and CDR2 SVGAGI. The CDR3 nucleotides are TGTGCCAGCAGTTACCTGCAGGGGATTCAGCCCCAGCATTTT. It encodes CASSYLQGIQPQHF.

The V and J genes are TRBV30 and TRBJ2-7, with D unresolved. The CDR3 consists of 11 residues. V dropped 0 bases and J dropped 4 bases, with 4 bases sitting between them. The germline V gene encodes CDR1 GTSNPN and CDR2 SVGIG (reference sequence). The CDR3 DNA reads TGTGCCTGGAGTGTGGGTTACGAGCAGTACTTC. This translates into CAWSVGYEQYF.

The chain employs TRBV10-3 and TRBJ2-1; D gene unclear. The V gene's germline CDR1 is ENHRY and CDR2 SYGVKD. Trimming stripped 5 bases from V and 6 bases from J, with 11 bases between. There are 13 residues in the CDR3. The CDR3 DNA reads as TGTGCCATCAGTAATGATCGAGGCAATGAGCAGTTCTTC. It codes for CAISNDRGNEQFF.

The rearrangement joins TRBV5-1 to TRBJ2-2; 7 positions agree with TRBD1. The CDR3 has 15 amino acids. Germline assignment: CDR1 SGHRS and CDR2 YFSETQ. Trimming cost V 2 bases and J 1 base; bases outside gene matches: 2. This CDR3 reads CASSLGTVNTGELFF. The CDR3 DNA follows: TGCGCCAGCAGCTTAGGGACAGTGAACACCGGGGAGCTGTTTTTT.